The 4 T cell receptor beta chains listed next were all sequenced from one sample in a study of beta chain features in type 1 diabetes. Of the isolated RNA, all was reverse transcribed, and so the sequenced material was expressed TCRB transcripts. Sequencing was performed with immunoSEQ multiplex PCR; in TCRdb, only in-frame clones are kept and a portion is missing. The sample consists of around 180,000 clones, more than 10% of them appearing once. The sample taken for sequencing was central memory CD4+ T cells from blood. The receptors here all came from a young woman in good health.

Only a few counts were recorded for this clone. The chain is built from TRBV27 and TRBJ2-2; 10 bases are a match to TRBD1. The CDR3 consists of 14 residues. From germline, CDR1 is MNHEY and CDR2 SMNVEV (reference sequence). V dropped 8 bases and J dropped 7; count of bases not matched to a gene: 7. DNA for the CDR3: TGTGCCAGCGGGAGACAGGGGGCGGGCGGGGAGCTGTTTTTT. It yields the protein CASGRQGAGGELFF.

This clone was observed a handful of times. V usage is TRBV19 and J usage is TRBJ2-6, with D unresolved. V was shortened by 2 bases and J by 0 bases, with 11 bases between the two germline ends. The CDR3 is 17 amino acids. Germline V gives CDR1 LNHDA, CDR2 SQIVND (reference sequence). CDR3 region: CASSINRLSSGANVLTF. As DNA, the CDR3 is TGTGCCAGTAGTATAAACAGATTAAGCTCTGGGGCCAACGTCCTGACTTTC. Filled out from reference TRBV19 and TRBJ2-6, the complete variable domain reads DGGITQSPKYLFRKEGQNVTLSCEQNLNHDAMYWYRQDPGQGLRLIYYSQIVNDFQKGDIAEGYSVSREKKESFPLTVTSAQKNPTAFYLCASSINRLSSGANVLTFGAGSRLTVL.

The table lists this clone with a few counts. The gene calls are TRBV5-4 and TRBJ2-5; D uncertain. Germline V gene data show CDR1 as SGHNT and CDR2 as YYREEE (reference sequence). The CDR3 covers 13 residues. V was clipped by 0 bases and J by 3 bases, with 6 bases between them. The CDR3 is CASSLVPEETQYF. The CDR3 DNA follows: TGTGCCAGCAGCTTGGTCCCAGAAGAGACCCAGTACTTC.

This clone was found a few times. The chain has TRBV5-1 and TRBJ2-3; tentative D call: TRBD2 (7 bases). Trimming left V 2 bases short and J 5 bases short, with 15 bases between. The germline CDR1 and CDR2 sequences are SGHRS and YFSETQ. The CDR3 contains 15 residues. For the CDR3, the DNA is TGCGCCAGCAGCTTCACAGGGAGGGGACTAGATACGCAGTATTTT. It translates to CASSFTGRGLDTQYF.